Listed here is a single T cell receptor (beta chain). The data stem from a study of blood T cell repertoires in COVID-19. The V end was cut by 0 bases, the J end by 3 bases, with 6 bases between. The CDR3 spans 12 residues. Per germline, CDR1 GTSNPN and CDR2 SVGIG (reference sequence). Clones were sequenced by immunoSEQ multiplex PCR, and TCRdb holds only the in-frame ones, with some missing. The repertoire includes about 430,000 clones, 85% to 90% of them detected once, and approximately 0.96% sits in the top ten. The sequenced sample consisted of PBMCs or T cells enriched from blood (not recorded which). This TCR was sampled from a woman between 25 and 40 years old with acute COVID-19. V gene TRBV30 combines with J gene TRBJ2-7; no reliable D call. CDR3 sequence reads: CAWSVRVYEQYF. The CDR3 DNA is TGTGCCTGGAGTGTACGAGTCTACGAGCAGTACTTC.